This TCR beta chain was obtained from a study of blood T cell repertoires in COVID-19. Study-level background: Samples of COVID-19 (acute and convalescent) were obtained from the United States, Italy and Spain. Sample material is recorded as cDNA or gDNA derived from T cells, B-cell-depleted T cells, or PBMCs.

In the authors' methods: Scientists estimated how many nucleated cells there were by amplifying reference gene primers. The assay was immunoSEQ multiplex PCR, and TCRdb's table has in-frame clones only and misses some. That table supplies the V and J calls and clone size; D and trimming were determined from the DNA. Of 30,000 to 40,000 clones in the sample, roughly 85% are singletons; the top ten hold under 4.5%. The CDR3 has 14 amino acids. Germline values: CDR1 LGHNT, CDR2 FRNRAP. With 2 bases clipped from V and 8 bases from J, the junction kept 8 bases outside the gene matches. The sequenced sample consisted of peripheral blood. This chain links TRBV12-5 with TRBJ1-2; the match to TRBD1 covers 7 bases. The receptor was isolated from a man between 50 and 59 years old with acute or convalescent COVID-19. The CDR3 region is CASGLSDRVKGYTF. In DNA form, the CDR3 reads TGTGCTAGTGGTTTGTCCGACAGGGTGAAGGGCTACACCTTC.